What follows are 17 T cell receptor beta chains derived from one specimen sequenced in a study of CD8+ T cells in alopecia areata. Treatment in this sample: oral pan-JAK inhibitor, 5-10 mg twice daily. It was cDNA, reverse transcribed from extracted RNA, that served as the sequencing template. TCRdb's table, derived via immunoSEQ multiplex PCR, lists solely in-frame clones and lacks some. This sample has around 200,000 clones, with 64% found just once. The sequences come from CD4+ T cells sorted from blood, collected at week 4, from a patient treated with tofacitinib. The origin of the receptors is a human donor with alopecia areata.

This chain uses TRBV7-2 with TRBJ2-1; the D call may be TRBD1 or TRBD2 (6 bases each). Trimming removed 4 bases at V and 3 bases at J, with 13 bases between. Germline CDR1 reads SGHTA; CDR2 reads FQGNSA. CDR3 size: 15 residues. The CDR3 coding sequence is TGTGCCAGCAGCTCAAGGGGGGCCTACTACAATGAGCAGTTCTTC. Amino acid sequence: CASSSRGAYYNEQFF.

The chain combines TRBV7-2 with TRBJ2-3; tentatively, D is TRBD1 (7 bases). Germline V CDR1 and CDR2: SGHTA, FQGNSA. Trimming stripped 4 bases from V and 6 bases from J, with 11 bases between. This CDR3 has 13 amino acids. CDR3 nucleotides: TGTGCCAGCAGCTCCTCAGGGGGGGATACGCAGTATTTT. Its translation is CASSSSGGDTQYF.

The V call is TRBV18, the J call TRBJ2-5; D is unclear. The last part of the DNA fits TRBJ2-7 better; the J call may be wrong. Germline lookup yields CDR1 KGHSH and CDR2 LQKENI. The CDR3 runs to 13 residues. For the CDR3, the DNA is TGTGCCAGCTCACCTTCAGAGATATACGAGCAGTACTTC. This sequence encodes CASSPSEIYEQYF.

The V gene is TRBV7-2, the J gene TRBJ2-3, with a tentative D call TRBD2 (6 bases). Looked up from germline, CDR1 is SGHTA and CDR2 is FQGNSA. V was trimmed by 7 bases and J by 2 bases, leaving 13 bases between them. The CDR3 runs to 14 residues. The CDR3 loop reads CASTKRGFTDTQYF. The CDR3 nucleotides are TGTGCCAGCACCAAACGGGGGTTCACAGATACGCAGTATTTT.

The chain uses TRBV7-2 and TRBJ1-4; TRBD1 aligns across 7 bases. The CDR3 is made up of 16 amino acids. Germline V gene sequence: CDR1 SGHTA, CDR2 FQGNSA. V trimming: 5 bases; J trimming: 8 bases; junction bases outside the gene matches: 14. This chain's CDR3 is CASSRSLQGVGEKLFF. In DNA, the CDR3 is TGTGCCAGCAGCCGTTCCCTTCAGGGGGTTGGAGAAAAACTGTTTTTT.

This chain joins TRBV10-3 and TRBJ2-1; no clear D gene. The V gene's germline CDR1 is ENHRY and CDR2 SYGVKD. The CDR3 spans 15 residues. V was cut by 7 bases and J by 9 bases, with 22 bases left in between. CDR3 DNA: TGTGCCATCAAGGCAGAAGCGTTACAGTTCGGTGAGCAGTTCTTC. As protein: CAIKAEALQFGEQFF.

This rearrangement joins TRBV9 to TRBJ1-1; D remains unclear. The V end lost 0 bases, the J end lost 7 bases, and 16 bases lay between the germline ends. Germline assignment: CDR1 SGDLS and CDR2 YYNGEE. The CDR3 has 15 amino acids. CDR3 DNA: TGTGCCAGCAGCGTAGCCCCAGGAGGCGGGTTTGAAGCTTTCTTT. Its translation is CASSVAPGGGFEAFF.

This chain uses TRBV5-7 with TRBJ1-5, with TRBD1 matching over 7 bases. TRBV5-7 is an open reading frame whose function is uncertain. Trimming took 2 bases from V and 6 from J; bases not matched to a gene: 2. The CDR3 has 13 amino acids. This chain's CDR3 is CASSFTGAQPQHF. Written as DNA, the CDR3 is TGTGCCAGCAGCTTCACAGGGGCTCAGCCCCAGCATTTT.

The V gene is TRBV4-2, the J gene TRBJ2-7; 12 nucleotides match TRBD2. Germline V gene sequence: CDR1 LGHNA, CDR2 YNFKEQ. The length of the CDR3 is 15 residues. V lost 1 base and J lost 2; bases outside the gene matches: 0. CDR3 nucleotide sequence: TGTGCCAGCAGCCAAGGACTAGCGGGGGCCTACGAGCAGTACTTC. Its translation is CASSQGLAGAYEQYF.

CDR3 region: CASSLEAGGRDTQYF. Written as DNA, the CDR3 is TGCGCCAGCAGCTTGGAAGCAGGGGGCAGGGATACGCAGTATTTT. The rearrangement links TRBV5-1 to TRBJ2-3; TRBD1 matches at 8 bases. The germline V gene has CDR1 SGHRS and CDR2 YFSETQ. This CDR3 is built from 15 residues. Trimming took 0 bases from V and 6 from J; bases not matched to a gene: 6.

The rearrangement uses TRBV7-2 and TRBJ1-6, with 9 bases lining up with TRBD1. CDR1 SGHTA and CDR2 FQGNSA come from the germline V gene. This CDR3 spans 16 amino acids. Losses at the gene ends were 6 bases for V and 8 bases for J; bases not matched to a gene: 11. CDR3 nucleotide sequence: TGTGCCAGCAGTTTACGGACAGGGGCTCAACATTCACCCCTCCACTTT. This codes for CASSLRTGAQHSPLHF.

V gene TRBV30 combines with J gene TRBJ2-2, with D unresolved. The CDR3 length is 15 residues. Trimming took 4 bases from V and 1 from J, leaving 13 bases between them. Looked up from germline, CDR1 is GTSNPN and CDR2 is SVGIG (reference sequence). The CDR3 DNA reads TGTGCCTGGACCAACGGCCTAAGGAACACCGGGGAGCTGTTTTTT. Translated, it gives CAWTNGLRNTGELFF. Variable domain in full (rest from reference TRBV30 and TRBJ2-2): SQTIHQWPATLVQPVGSPLSLECTVEGTSNPNLYWYRQAAGRGLQLLFYSVGIGQISSEVPQNLSASRPQDRQFILSSKKLLLSDSGFYLCAWTNGLRNTGELFFGEGSRLTVL.

V is TRBV7-2 and J is TRBJ2-1; D tentatively fits TRBD1 or TRBD2 (5 bases each). The V end was cut by 3 bases, the J end by 9 bases, with 15 bases between. The CDR3 has 14 residues. CDR1 and CDR2 (germline): SGHTA, FQGNSA. The CDR3 bases are TGTGCCAGCAGCTTCGCCCGGGACGGACTTGAGCAGTTCTTC. It specifies CASSFARDGLEQFF.

The chain links TRBV18 to TRBJ1-6, with D possibly matching TRBD1 (6 bases). CDR3 length equals 16 residues. CDR1 KGHSH and CDR2 LQKENI come from the germline V gene. The ends were cut back, 2 bases at V and 9 bases at J, with 17 bases in the middle. The CDR3 sequence: CASSPIGTRGASPLHF. DNA of the CDR3: TGTGCCAGCTCACCAATCGGCACCCGGGGGGCTTCACCCCTCCACTTT.

The V gene is TRBV29-1, the J gene TRBJ1-2; perhaps TRBD1 as D (6 bases). The CDR3 sequence is 13 residues long. The germline V gene has CDR1 SQVTM and CDR2 ANQGSEA. Deletions cut 3 bases from V and 2 bases from J, with 10 bases between. CDR3 nucleotides: TGCAGCGTTGAGACAGGCCTAAACTATGGCTACACCTTC. It codes for CSVETGLNYGYTF.

The V and J genes are TRBV6-5 and TRBJ1-2, with D uncertain. CDR3 length equals 13 residues. The V end was cut by 0 bases, the J end by 4 bases, with 6 bases between. Germline values: CDR1 MNHEY, CDR2 SVGAGI. CDR3 amino acids: CASSYSRVYGYTF. As DNA, the CDR3 is TGTGCCAGCAGTTACTCAAGGGTCTATGGCTACACCTTC.

J is TRBJ2-1 and V is TRBV7-2; possibly TRBD2 for D (5 bases). The CDR3 is made up of 16 amino acids. Germline CDR1 is SGHTA and CDR2 is FQGNSA. V was pared by 2 bases and J by 5 bases, with 16 bases between. The CDR3 region has the DNA TGTGCCAGCAGCTTAAGGGCGGGCTCCGGCCACAATGAGCAGTTCTTC. This encodes CASSLRAGSGHNEQFF.